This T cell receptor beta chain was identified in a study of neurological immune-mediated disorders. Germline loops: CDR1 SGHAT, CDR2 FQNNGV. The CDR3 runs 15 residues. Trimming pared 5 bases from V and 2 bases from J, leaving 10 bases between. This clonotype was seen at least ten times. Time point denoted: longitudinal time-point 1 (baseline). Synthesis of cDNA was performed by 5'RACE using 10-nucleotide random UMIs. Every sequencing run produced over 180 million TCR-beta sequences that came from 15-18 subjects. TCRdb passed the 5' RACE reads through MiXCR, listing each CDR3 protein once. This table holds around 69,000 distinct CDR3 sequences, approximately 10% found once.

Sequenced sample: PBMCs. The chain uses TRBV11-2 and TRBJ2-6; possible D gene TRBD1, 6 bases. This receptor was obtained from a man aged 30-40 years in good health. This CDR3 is CASSPRQAGANVLTF. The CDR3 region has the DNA TGTGCCAGCAGCCCCCGACAGGCTGGGGCCAACGTCCTGACTTTC.